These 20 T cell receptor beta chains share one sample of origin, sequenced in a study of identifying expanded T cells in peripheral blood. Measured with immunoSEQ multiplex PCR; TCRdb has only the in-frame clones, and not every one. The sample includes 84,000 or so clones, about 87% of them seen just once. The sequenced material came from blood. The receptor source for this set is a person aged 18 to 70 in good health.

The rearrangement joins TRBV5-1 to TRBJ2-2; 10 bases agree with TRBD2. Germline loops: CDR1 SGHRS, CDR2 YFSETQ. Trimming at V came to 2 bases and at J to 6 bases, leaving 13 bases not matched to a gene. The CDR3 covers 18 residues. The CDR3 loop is CASSFDRPSGSRAGELFF. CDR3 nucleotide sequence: TGCGCCAGCAGCTTCGACCGGCCTAGCGGGAGTAGGGCCGGGGAGCTGTTTTTT.

CDR3 residues: CASSPGTSGISSYNEQFF. CDR3 sequence (DNA): TGTGCCAGCAGCCCAGGGACTAGCGGAATTAGCTCCTACAATGAGCAGTTCTTC. The V and J genes are TRBV5-4 and TRBJ2-1, with TRBD2 identical over 11 bases. Looked up from germline, CDR1 is SGHNT and CDR2 is YYREEE (reference sequence). V lost 4 bases and J lost 0; bases outside the gene matches: 9. The CDR3 extends over 18 amino acids.

The CDR3 reads CAISDLSLGGYTF. DNA for the CDR3: TGTGCCATCAGTGATCTCTCGCTGGGGGGCTACACCTTC. J is TRBJ1-2 and V is TRBV10-3; D gene uncertain. There are 13 residues in the CDR3. CDR1 ENHRY and CDR2 SYGVKD come from the germline V gene. Trimming pared 3 bases from V and 8 bases from J, leaving 13 bases between.

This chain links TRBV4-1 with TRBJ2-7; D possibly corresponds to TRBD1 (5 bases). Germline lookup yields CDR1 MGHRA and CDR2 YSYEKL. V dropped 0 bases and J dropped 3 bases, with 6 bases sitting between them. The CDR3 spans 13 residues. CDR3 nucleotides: TGCGCCAGCAGCCAAGATCAGGGCTACGAGCAGTACTTC. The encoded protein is CASSQDQGYEQYF.

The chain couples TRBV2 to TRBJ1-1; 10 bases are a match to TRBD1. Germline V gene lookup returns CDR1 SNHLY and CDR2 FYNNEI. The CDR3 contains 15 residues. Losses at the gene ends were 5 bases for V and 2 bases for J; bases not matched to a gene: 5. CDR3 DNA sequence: TGTGCCAGCAGTCCCCGGGACAGGGGAAACACTGAAGCTTTCTTT. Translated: CASSPRDRGNTEAFF.

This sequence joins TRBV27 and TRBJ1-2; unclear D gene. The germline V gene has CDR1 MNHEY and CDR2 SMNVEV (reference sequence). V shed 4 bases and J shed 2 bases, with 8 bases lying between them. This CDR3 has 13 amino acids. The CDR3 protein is CASSSYLNYGYTF. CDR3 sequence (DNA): TGTGCCAGCAGTTCCTACCTAAACTATGGCTACACCTTC.

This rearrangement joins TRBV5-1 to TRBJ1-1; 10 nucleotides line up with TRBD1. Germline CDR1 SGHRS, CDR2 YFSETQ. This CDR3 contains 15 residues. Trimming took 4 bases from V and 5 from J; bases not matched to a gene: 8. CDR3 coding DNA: TGCGCCAGCAGCCACGGACAGGGGGTAAAGACTGAAGCTTTCTTT. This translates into CASSHGQGVKTEAFF.

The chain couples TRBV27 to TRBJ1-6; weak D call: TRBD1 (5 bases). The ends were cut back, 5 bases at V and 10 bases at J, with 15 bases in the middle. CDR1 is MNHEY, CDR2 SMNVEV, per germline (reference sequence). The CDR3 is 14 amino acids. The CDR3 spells CASSPRQMWSPLHF. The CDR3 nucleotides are TGTGCCAGCAGTCCACGACAGATGTGGTCACCCCTCCACTTT.

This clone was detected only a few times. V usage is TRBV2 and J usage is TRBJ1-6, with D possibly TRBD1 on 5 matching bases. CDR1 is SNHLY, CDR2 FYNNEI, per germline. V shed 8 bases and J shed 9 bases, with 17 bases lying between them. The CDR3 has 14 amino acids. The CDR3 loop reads CASWGEGLGSPLHF. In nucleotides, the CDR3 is TGTGCCAGCTGGGGGGAGGGCCTGGGTTCACCCCTCCACTTT.

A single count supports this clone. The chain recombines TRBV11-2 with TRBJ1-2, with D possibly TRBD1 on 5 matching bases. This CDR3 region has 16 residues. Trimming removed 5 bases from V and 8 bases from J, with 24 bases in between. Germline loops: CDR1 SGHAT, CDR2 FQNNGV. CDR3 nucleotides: TGTGCCAGCAGCCTATGGAGCGGGGGTACATCGAGCGGCTACACCTTC. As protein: CASSLWSGGTSSGYTF.

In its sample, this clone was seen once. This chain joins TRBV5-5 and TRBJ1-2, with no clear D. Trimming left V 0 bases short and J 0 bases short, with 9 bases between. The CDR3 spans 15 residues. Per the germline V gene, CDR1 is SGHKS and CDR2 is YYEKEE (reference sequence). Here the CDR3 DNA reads TGTGCCAGCAGCTTGGCCCAAGGCTCTAACTATGGCTACACCTTC. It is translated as CASSLAQGSNYGYTF.

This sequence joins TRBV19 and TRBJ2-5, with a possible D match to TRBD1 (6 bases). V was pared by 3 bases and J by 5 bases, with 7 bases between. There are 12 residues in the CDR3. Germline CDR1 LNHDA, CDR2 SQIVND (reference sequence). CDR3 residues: CASSMRGETQYF. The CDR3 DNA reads TGTGCCAGTAGTATGAGGGGGGAGACCCAGTACTTC.

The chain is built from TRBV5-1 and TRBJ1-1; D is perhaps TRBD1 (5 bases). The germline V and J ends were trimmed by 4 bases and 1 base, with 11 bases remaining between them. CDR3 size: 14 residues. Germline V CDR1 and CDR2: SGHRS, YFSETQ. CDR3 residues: CASSRDGQNTEAFF. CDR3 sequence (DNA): TGCGCCAGCAGCAGGGACGGCCAGAACACTGAAGCTTTCTTT.

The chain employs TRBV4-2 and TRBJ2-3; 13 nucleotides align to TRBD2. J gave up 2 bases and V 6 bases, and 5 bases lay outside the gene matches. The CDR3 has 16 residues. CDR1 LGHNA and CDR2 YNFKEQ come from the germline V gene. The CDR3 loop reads CASRGLAGPYTDTQYF. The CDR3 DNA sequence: TGTGCCAGCAGGGGACTAGCGGGGCCGTACACAGATACGCAGTATTTT.

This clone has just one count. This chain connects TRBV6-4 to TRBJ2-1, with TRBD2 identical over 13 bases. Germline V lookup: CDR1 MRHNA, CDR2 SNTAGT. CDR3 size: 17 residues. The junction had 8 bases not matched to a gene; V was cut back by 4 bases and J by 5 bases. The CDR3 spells CASSATSGGSVDNEQFF. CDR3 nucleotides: TGTGCCAGCAGTGCGACTAGCGGGGGGTCTGTAGACAATGAGCAGTTCTTC.

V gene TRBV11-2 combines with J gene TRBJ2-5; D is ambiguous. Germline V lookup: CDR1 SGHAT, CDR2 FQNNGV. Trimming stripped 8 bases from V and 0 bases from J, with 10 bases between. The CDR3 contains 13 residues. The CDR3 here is CASGLGNQETQYF. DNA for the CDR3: TGTGCCAGCGGCCTGGGGAACCAAGAGACCCAGTACTTC.

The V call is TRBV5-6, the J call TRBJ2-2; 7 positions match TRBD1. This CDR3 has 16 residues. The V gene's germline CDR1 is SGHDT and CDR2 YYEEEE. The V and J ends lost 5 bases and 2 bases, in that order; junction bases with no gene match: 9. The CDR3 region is CASSYAGTANTGELFF. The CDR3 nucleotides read TGTGCCAGCAGTTATGCCGGGACAGCAAACACCGGGGAGCTGTTTTTT.

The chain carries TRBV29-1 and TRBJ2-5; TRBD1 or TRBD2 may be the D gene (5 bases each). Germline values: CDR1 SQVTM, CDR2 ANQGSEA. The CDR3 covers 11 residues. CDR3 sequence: CVTGRSETQYF. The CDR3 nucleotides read TGCGTCACGGGGCGGTCAGAGACCCAGTACTTC.

Here the CDR3 reads CASSLSGTKAYEQYF. The CDR3, as DNA: TGTGCCAGCAGCTTATCCGGGACCAAAGCATACGAGCAGTACTTC. J is TRBJ2-7 and V is TRBV11-3; perhaps D is TRBD1 or TRBD2 (5 bases each). The CDR3 is made up of 15 amino acids. Germline assignment: CDR1 SGHNT and CDR2 YENEEA. The germline V and J ends were trimmed by 2 bases and 4 bases, with 15 bases remaining between them.

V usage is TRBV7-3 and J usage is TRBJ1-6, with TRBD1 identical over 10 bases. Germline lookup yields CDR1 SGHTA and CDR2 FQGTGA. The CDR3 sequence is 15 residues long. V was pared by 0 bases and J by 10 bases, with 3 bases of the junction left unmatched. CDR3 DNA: TGTGCCAGCAGCTTAACTGACAGGGGGCGATCACCCCTCCACTTT. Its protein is CASSLTDRGRSPLHF.